The clone carrying this TCR beta chain was seen more than once but under ten times. TCR beta CDR3 sequences were amplified from RNA transcripts. The TCR CDR3 was amplified in a first-round RT-PCR using the HTBI primer set. MiXCR was run by TCRdb on the multiplex PCR reads, yielding one entry per CDR3 protein. The repertoire holds about 560,000 distinct CDR3 sequences, with approximately 44% as singletons. The data are from a study of T cells in Graves' hyperthyroidism and ophthalmopathy. Specimen: peripheral blood or thyroid tissue (not recorded which). The receptor was isolated from a woman younger than 35 with Graves' hyperthyroidism.

The DNA for the CDR3 is TGCGCCAGCAGCCATCCCACTAGCGGGCGGTACGAGCAGTACTTC. It codes for CASSHPTSGRYEQYF. This sequence joins TRBV4-1 and TRBJ2-7, with 9 positions matching TRBD2. This CDR3 contains 15 residues. The V gene's germline CDR1 is MGHRA and CDR2 YSYEKL. The junction had 7 bases not matched to a gene; V was cut back by 3 bases and J by 4 bases.